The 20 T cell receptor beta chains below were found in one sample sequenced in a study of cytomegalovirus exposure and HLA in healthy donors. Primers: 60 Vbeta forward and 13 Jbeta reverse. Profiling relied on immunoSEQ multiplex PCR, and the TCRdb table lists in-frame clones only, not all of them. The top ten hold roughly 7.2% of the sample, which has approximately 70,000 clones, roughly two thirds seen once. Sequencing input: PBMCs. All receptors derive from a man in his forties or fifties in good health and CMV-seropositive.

The CDR3 loop is CASETGTSGGGELFF. CDR3 nucleotides: TGTGCCAGCGAGACCGGGACTAGCGGTGGCGGGGAGCTGTTTTTT. V gene TRBV28 combines with J gene TRBJ2-2, with TRBD2 matching over 11 bases. V lost 8 bases and J lost 7; bases outside the gene matches: 9. The CDR3 contains 15 residues. Germline CDR1 reads MDHEN; CDR2 reads SYDVKM.

For the CDR3, the DNA is TGTGCCAGCTCACTGGGACAGGTGGACAATCAGCCCCAGCATTTT. This translates into CASSLGQVDNQPQHF. The chain joins TRBV18 to TRBJ1-5, with 8 bases matching TRBD1. V lost 4 bases, J lost 3 bases, and 5 bases stayed unmatched. This CDR3 contains 15 residues. The germline CDR1 and CDR2 sequences are KGHSH and LQKENI.

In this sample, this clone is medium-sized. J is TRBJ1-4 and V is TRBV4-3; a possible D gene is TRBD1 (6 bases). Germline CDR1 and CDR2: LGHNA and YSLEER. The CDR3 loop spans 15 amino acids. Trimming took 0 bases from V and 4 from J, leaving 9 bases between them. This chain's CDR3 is CASSQDGQRNEKLFF. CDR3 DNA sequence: TGCGCCAGCAGCCAAGATGGACAGCGTAATGAAAAACTGTTTTTT.

DNA of the CDR3: TGCGCCAGCAGCTTGGATCTAGCGGGGTCTTCCTACAATGAGCAGTTCTTC. It translates to CASSLDLAGSSYNEQFF. The chain recombines TRBV5-1 with TRBJ2-1, with 9 bases that match TRBD2. The CDR3 runs to 17 residues. V lost 0 bases to trimming and J lost 1 base; unmatched junction nucleotides: 5. Germline-derived CDR1 and CDR2 are SGHRS and YFSETQ.

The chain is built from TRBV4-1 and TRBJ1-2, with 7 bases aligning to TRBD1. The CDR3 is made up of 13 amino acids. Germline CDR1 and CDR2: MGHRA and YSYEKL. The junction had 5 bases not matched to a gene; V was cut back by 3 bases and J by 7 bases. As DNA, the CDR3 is TGCGCCAGCAGCCAGGGACAGTCGCTTGGCTACACCTTC. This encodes CASSQGQSLGYTF.

The CDR3 is CASSLGDRENYGYTF. CDR3 in DNA: TGTGCCAGCAGCTTGGGGGACAGGGAAAACTATGGCTACACCTTC. The chain joins TRBV5-6 to TRBJ1-2; 9 positions agree with TRBD1. Germline V gene sequence: CDR1 SGHDT, CDR2 YYEEEE. After removal of 0 bases from V and 2 bases from J, the junction contained 2 bases not matched to a gene. This CDR3 is 15 amino acids long.

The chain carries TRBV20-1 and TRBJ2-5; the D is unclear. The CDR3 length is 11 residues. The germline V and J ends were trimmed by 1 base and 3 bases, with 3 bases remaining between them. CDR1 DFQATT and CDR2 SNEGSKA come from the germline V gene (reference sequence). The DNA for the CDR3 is TGCAGTGCTAGAGGAGAAGAGACCCAGTACTTC. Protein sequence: CSARGEETQYF.

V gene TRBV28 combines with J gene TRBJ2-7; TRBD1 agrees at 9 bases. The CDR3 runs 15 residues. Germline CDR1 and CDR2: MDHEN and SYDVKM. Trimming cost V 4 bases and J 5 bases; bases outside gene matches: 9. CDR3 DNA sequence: TGTGCCAGCAGTTACTACGGGACAGGGAGGAACGAGCAGTACTTC. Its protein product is CASSYYGTGRNEQYF.

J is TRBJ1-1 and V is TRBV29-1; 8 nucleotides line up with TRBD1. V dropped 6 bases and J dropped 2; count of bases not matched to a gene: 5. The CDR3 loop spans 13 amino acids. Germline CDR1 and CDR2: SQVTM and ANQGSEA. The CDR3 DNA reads TGCAGCGTCCTTGACAGGGGAAACACTGAAGCTTTCTTT. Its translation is CSVLDRGNTEAFF.

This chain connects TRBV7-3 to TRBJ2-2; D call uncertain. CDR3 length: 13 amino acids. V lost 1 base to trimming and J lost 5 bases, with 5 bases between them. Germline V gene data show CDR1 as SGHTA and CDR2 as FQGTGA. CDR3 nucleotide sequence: TGTGCCAGCAGCTTAAGGCCGACCGGGGAGCTGTTTTTT. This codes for CASSLRPTGELFF.

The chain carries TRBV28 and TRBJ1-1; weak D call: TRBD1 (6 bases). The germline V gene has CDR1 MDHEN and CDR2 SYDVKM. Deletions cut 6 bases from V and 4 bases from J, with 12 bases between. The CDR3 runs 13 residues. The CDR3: CASRTGGLTEAFF. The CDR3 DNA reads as TGTGCCAGCAGGACAGGAGGCCTCACTGAAGCTTTCTTT.

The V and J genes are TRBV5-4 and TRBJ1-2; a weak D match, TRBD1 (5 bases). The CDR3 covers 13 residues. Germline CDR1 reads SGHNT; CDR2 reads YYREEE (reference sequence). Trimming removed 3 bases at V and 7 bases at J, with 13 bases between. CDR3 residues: CASSWGGLGGYTF. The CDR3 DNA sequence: TGTGCCAGCAGCTGGGGGGGGTTGGGTGGCTACACCTTC. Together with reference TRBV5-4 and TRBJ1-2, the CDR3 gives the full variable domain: ETGVTQSPTHLIKTRGQQVTLRCSSQSGHNTVSWYQQALGQGPQFIFQYYREEENGRGNFPPRFSGLQFPNYSSELNVNALELDDSALYLCASSWGGLGGYTFGSGTRLTVV.

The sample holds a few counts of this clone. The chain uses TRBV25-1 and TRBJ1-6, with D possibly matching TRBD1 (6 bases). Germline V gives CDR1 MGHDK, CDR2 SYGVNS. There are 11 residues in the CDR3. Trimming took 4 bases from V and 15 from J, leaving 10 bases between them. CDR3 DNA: TGTGCCAGCAGTGGACAGGTAGACCTCCACTTT. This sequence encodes CASSGQVDLHF.

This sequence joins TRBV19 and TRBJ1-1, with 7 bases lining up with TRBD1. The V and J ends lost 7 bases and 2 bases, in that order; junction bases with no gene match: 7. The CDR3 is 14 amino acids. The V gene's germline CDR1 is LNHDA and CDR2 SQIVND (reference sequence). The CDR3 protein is CASTPGTVNTEAFF. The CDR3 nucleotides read TGTGCCAGTACCCCGGGGACAGTCAACACTGAAGCTTTCTTT. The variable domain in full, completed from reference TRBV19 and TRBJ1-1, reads DGGITQSPKYLFRKEGQNVTLSCEQNLNHDAMYWYRQDPGQGLRLIYYSQIVNDFQKGDIAEGYSVSREKKESFPLTVTSAQKNPTAFYLCASTPGTVNTEAFFGQGTRLTVV.

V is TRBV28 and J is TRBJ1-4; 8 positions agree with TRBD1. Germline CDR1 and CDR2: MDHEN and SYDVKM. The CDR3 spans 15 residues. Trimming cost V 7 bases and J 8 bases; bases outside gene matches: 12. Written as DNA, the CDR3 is TGTGCCAGCACTACCGGGGGACAGGTTTGGGAAAAACTGTTTTTT. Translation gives CASTTGGQVWEKLFF.

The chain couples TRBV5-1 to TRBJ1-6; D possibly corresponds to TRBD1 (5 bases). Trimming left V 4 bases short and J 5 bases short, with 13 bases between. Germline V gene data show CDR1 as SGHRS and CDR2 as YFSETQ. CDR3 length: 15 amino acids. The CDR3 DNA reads TGCGCCAGCAGCGGAGGGACCGCTGATAATTCACCCCTCCACTTT. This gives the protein CASSGGTADNSPLHF.

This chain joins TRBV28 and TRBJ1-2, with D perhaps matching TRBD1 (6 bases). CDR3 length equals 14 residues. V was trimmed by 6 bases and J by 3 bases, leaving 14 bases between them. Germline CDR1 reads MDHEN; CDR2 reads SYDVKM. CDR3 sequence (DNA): TGTGCCAGCAGCGAACAGGGAAGAGACTATGGCTACACCTTC. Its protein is CASSEQGRDYGYTF.

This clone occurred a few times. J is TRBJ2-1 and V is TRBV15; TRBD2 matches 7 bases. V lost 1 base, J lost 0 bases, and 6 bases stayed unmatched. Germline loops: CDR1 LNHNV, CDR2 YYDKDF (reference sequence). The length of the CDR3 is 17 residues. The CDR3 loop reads CATSRARGGSSYNEQFF. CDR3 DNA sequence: TGTGCCACCAGCAGAGCGAGGGGAGGGAGCTCCTACAATGAGCAGTTCTTC.

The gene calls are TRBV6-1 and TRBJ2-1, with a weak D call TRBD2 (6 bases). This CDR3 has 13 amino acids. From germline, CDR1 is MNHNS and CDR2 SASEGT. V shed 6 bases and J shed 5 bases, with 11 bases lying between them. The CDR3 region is CASRAGLHNEQFF. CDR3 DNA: TGTGCCAGCAGGGCGGGACTGCACAATGAGCAGTTCTTC.

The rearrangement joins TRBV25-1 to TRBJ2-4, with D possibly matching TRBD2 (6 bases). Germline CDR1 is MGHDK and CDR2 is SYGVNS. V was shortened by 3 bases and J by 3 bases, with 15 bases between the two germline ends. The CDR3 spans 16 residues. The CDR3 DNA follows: TGTGCCAGCAGTGATTACGGAGGGCGCGGCAAAAACATTCAGTACTTC. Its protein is CASSDYGGRGKNIQYF.